The 10 T cell receptor beta chains below all came from one sample that was sequenced in a study of T cell responses to AZD1222 COVID-19 vaccine. Some clones are missing from TCRdb's copy, which holds only in-frame ones; the method was immunoSEQ multiplex PCR. The sample lists more than 95,000 clones; roughly 88% were seen once. Sequencing used peripheral blood, obtained 28 days after the second AZD1222 dose. The source is an adult who received the AZD1222 COVID-19 vaccine.

This clone was detected once. This chain connects TRBV7-2 to TRBJ1-4; a possible D gene is TRBD1 (5 bases). The germline CDR1 and CDR2 sequences are SGHTA and FQGNSA. V was clipped by 8 bases and J by 6 bases, with 16 bases between them. This CDR3 is 14 amino acids long. The CDR3 protein is CASGARARDEKLFF. The CDR3 bases are TGTGCCAGCGGCGCCAGGGCTCGTGATGAAAAACTGTTTTTT.

Written as DNA, the CDR3 is TGTGCCAGCAGCCCAAGGACAGGGATGGATGAAAAACTGTTTTTT. Protein: CASSPRTGMDEKLFF. The chain employs TRBV7-9 and TRBJ1-4, with 8 bases matching TRBD1. Germline CDR1 SEHNR, CDR2 FQNEAQ (reference sequence). This CDR3 region has 15 residues. Losses at the gene ends were 5 bases for V and 6 bases for J; bases not matched to a gene: 8.

V usage is TRBV2 and J usage is TRBJ1-5; 7 bases map to TRBD1. V gave up 2 bases and J gave up 0 bases; unmatched junction bases: 4. Germline V CDR1 and CDR2: SNHLY, FYNNEI. This CDR3 has 16 amino acids. Written as DNA, the CDR3 is TGTGCCAGCAGTGAACCGACAGGGTATAGCAATCAGCCCCAGCATTTT. Protein sequence: CASSEPTGYSNQPQHF.

The gene calls are TRBV4-3 and TRBJ1-4; 10 bases line up with TRBD1. Germline-derived CDR1 and CDR2 are LGHNA and YSLEER. The V gene end was trimmed by 1 base and the J gene end by 4 bases; junction bases not matched to a gene: 3. The CDR3 spans 16 residues. CDR3 nucleotides: TGCGCCAGCAGCCAAGGACAGGGGGCAGGTAATGAAAAACTGTTTTTT. Amino acids: CASSQGQGAGNEKLFF.

This clone was seen only a few times. The J gene is TRBJ1-2, the V gene TRBV7-2; D perhaps matches TRBD1 (6 bases). Germline V lookup: CDR1 SGHTA, CDR2 FQGNSA. The CDR3 spans 16 residues. V was trimmed by 0 bases and J by 5 bases, leaving 16 bases between them. In DNA form, the CDR3 reads TGTGCCAGCAGCTTAGCGATGGGACAAAAACGGTATGGCTACACCTTC. Its translation is CASSLAMGQKRYGYTF.

The V and J genes are TRBV5-6 and TRBJ2-5, with D unclear. V shed 7 bases and J shed 3 bases, with 7 bases lying between them. Germline values: CDR1 SGHDT, CDR2 YYEEEE. CDR3 length: 11 amino acids. The CDR3 here is CASVKKETQYF. The CDR3 DNA reads TGTGCCAGCGTCAAAAAAGAGACCCAGTACTTC.

The chain uses TRBV29-1 and TRBJ1-1; D gene uncertain. Germline assignment: CDR1 SQVTM and CDR2 ANQGSEA. The CDR3 is made up of 12 amino acids. V was cut by 7 bases and J by 3 bases, with 12 bases left in between. CDR3 sequence: CSGLLAHTEAFF. As DNA, the CDR3 is TGCAGCGGATTACTGGCGCACACTGAAGCTTTCTTT.

The chain has TRBV3-1 (or the pseudogene TRBV3-2) and TRBJ2-3, with D unresolved. Germline CDR1 LGHDT, CDR2 YNNKEL (reference sequence). This CDR3 is 14 amino acids long. The V gene lost 1 base and the J gene lost 2 bases, with 7 bases spanning the gap. CDR3 bases: TGTGCCAGCAGCCAAGGACGGATCACAGATACGCAGTATTTT. Translation gives CASSQGRITDTQYF.

The V and J genes are TRBV2 and TRBJ2-3; 9 nucleotides align to TRBD2. The CDR3 loop spans 14 amino acids. The V gene's germline CDR1 is SNHLY and CDR2 FYNNEI. V was pared by 4 bases and J by 4 bases, with 3 bases of the junction left unmatched. CDR3 protein: CASSARGGADTQYF. Written as DNA, the CDR3 is TGTGCCAGCAGTGCCCGCGGGGGGGCAGATACGCAGTATTTT.

A single count supports this clone. The rearrangement uses TRBV6-5 and TRBJ2-2; D gene unclear. Trimming took off 6 bases at V and 3 bases at J, with 5 bases between the two ends. Germline lookup yields CDR1 MNHEY and CDR2 SVGAGI. The CDR3 consists of 12 residues. CDR3 DNA sequence: TGTGCCAGCAGAAGGGACACCGGGGAGCTGTTTTTT. The encoded protein is CASRRDTGELFF.